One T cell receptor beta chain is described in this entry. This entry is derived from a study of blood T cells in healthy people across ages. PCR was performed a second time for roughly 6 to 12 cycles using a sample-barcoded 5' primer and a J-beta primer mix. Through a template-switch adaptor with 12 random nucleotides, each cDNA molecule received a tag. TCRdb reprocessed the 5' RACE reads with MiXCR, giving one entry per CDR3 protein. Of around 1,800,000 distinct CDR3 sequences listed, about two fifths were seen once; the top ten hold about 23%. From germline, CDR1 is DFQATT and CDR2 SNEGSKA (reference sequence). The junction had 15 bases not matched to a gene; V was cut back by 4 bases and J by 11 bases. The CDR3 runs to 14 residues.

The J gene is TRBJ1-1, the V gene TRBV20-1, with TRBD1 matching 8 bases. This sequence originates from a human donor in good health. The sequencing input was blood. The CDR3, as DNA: TGCAGTGCTAACGGACAGGGCGGGGCGTGTGGGGCTTTCTTT. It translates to CSANGQGGACGAFF.